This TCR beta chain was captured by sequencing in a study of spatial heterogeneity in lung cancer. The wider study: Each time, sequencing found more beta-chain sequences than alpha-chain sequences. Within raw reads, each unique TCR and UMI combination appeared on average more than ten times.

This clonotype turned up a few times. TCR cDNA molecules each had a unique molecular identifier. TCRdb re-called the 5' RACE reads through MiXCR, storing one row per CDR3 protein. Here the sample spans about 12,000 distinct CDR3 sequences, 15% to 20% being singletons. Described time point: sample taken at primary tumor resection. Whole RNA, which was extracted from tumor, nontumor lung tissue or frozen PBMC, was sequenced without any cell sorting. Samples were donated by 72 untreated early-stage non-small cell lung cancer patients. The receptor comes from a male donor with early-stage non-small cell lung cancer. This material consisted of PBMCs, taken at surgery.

The CDR3 DNA follows: TGTGCCAGCTCGCGCGACAGGGGCGACACCTACGAGCAGTACTTC. Its translation is CASSRDRGDTYEQYF. V and J are TRBV18 and TRBJ2-7; 8 positions agree with TRBD1. Germline V gene lookup returns CDR1 KGHSH and CDR2 LQKENI. The CDR3 is 15 amino acids. V lost 6 bases and J lost 2; bases outside the gene matches: 9.